This TCR beta chain originates from a study of cytomegalovirus exposure and HLA in healthy donors. The overall study: Drawn from HLA-typed donors, tens of millions of unique TCRs were held in an early data release.

Germline V gene lookup returns CDR1 SGHRS and CDR2 YFSETQ. The CDR3 contains 13 residues. V shed 0 bases and J shed 6 bases, with 7 bases lying between them. For this clone: The antigen is not known.

Whole-study findings and limits: Among TCR beta chains, those listed as cytomegalovirus-associated numbered over 150. Among immune exposure information, only CMV serostatus was available.

Primers: 60 Vbeta forward and 13 Jbeta reverse. Clones were read by immunoSEQ multiplex PCR, and TCRdb kept only the in-frame ones, dropping some. The repertoire holds about 65,000 clones, with about 80% as singletons. This TCR derives from a woman in her 30s in good health and CMV-seronegative. What was sequenced was PBMCs. J is TRBJ2-1 and V is TRBV5-1; D call uncertain. Here the CDR3 reads CASSLASGNEQFF. The CDR3 DNA is TGCGCCAGCAGCTTGGCCTCGGGCAATGAGCAGTTCTTC.